This T cell receptor (beta chain) stems from a study of cytomegalovirus exposure and HLA in healthy donors. Study conclusions and caveats: Researchers reported that a few CMV-associated chains were confirmed in vitro as CMV antigen-specific. Generally TCR sequences proved uncommon, though certain public TCRs appeared in numerous donors.

Method: immunoSEQ multiplex PCR; TCRdb's copy keeps in-frame clones and lacks some. The table lists tens of thousands of clones, 90% to 95% of them singletons, with over 0.65% in the top ten. Comment on this clone: The antigen remains unidentified.

Germline CDR1 is LGHNA and CDR2 is YNFKEQ. The CDR3 contains 19 residues. With 0 bases clipped from V and 0 bases from J, the junction kept 9 bases outside the gene matches. The sequencing input was PBMCs. The sequence derives from a man between 18 and 29 years old in good health and CMV-seronegative. The rearrangement joins TRBV4-2 to TRBJ2-7; TRBD2 agrees at 12 bases. The CDR3 is CASSQDPFLAGGSSYEQYF. In DNA form, the CDR3 reads TGTGCCAGCAGCCAAGATCCGTTCCTAGCGGGAGGGTCCTCCTACGAGCAGTACTTC.